The 28 T cell receptor beta chains given below trace back to one sample, sequenced in a study of PD-L1 blockade in urothelial cancer. TCRdb's table, derived via immunoSEQ multiplex PCR, lists solely in-frame clones and lacks some. The sample includes around 50,000 clones, 84% of them seen just once. Time point given: pretreatment peripheral blood. The sequences come from PBMCs, collected around atezolizumab (anti-PD-L1) treatment. All receptors come from a man in his forties or fifties with urothelial cancer.

This clone occurred a few times. This rearrangement joins TRBV6-5 to TRBJ1-2; TRBD1 matches 9 bases. The CDR3 loop spans 14 amino acids. Germline V gene lookup returns CDR1 MNHEY and CDR2 SVGAGI. J lost 4 bases, V lost 6 bases, and 6 bases had no gene match. For the CDR3, the DNA is TGTGCCAGCAGGCAGGGACAGGGTCTCTATGGCTACACCTTC. This encodes CASRQGQGLYGYTF.

The chain has TRBV11-1 and TRBJ2-5; perhaps TRBD1 as D (5 bases). This CDR3 is 13 amino acids long. V was pared by 5 bases and J by 3 bases, with 10 bases between. The germline gives CDR1 SGHAT, CDR2 FQDESV (reference sequence). In nucleotides, the CDR3 is TGTGCCAGCAGCCCCAGGGTTGAAGAGACCCAGTACTTC. Encoded protein: CASSPRVEETQYF.

The chain recombines TRBV6-1 with TRBJ1-1; no clear D. CDR1 and CDR2 (germline): MNHNS, SASEGT. The length of the CDR3 is 15 residues. The germline V and J ends were trimmed by 4 bases and 1 base, with 13 bases remaining between them. Written as DNA, the CDR3 is TGTGCCAGCAGTGTTGCGCGGCAGCCGAACACTGAAGCTTTCTTT. Translating gives CASSVARQPNTEAFF.

The rearrangement joins TRBV11-3 to TRBJ2-5; 8 bases align to TRBD2. The V segment lost 0 bases and the J segment 7 bases; nucleotides outside the gene matches: 4. Per germline, CDR1 SGHNT and CDR2 YENEEA. The CDR3 is made up of 14 amino acids. Here the CDR3 DNA reads TGTGCCAGCAGCTTAGAGGGCGGACTAGCGACCCAGTACTTC. As protein: CASSLEGGLATQYF. Looking up the rest from reference TRBV11-3 and TRBJ2-5 gives the full variable domain: EAGVVQSPRYKIIEKKQPVAFWCNPISGHNTLYWYLQNLGQGPELLIRYENEEAVDDSQLPKDRFSAERLKGVDSTLKIQPAELGDSAVYLCASSLEGGLATQYFGPGTRLLVL.

CDR3 sequence reads: CASSADRAGYEQYF. Here the CDR3 DNA reads TGTGCCAGCTCAGCGGACAGGGCAGGTTACGAGCAGTACTTC. V and J are TRBV18 and TRBJ2-7; TRBD1 matches 8 bases. Germline V CDR1 and CDR2: KGHSH, LQKENI. This CDR3 has 14 amino acids. V shed 5 bases and J 4 bases; nucleotides not matched to a gene: 7. The variable domain in full, completed from reference TRBV18 and TRBJ2-7, reads NAGVMQNPRHLVRRRGQEARLRCSPMKGHSHVYWYRQLPEEGLKFMVYLQKENIIDESGMPKERFSAEFPKEGPSILRIQQVVRGDSAAYFCASSADRAGYEQYFGPGTRLTVT.

J is TRBJ2-3 and V is TRBV7-9, with 10 bases lining up with TRBD2. Germline-derived CDR1 and CDR2 are SEHNR and FQNEAQ (reference sequence). Trimming cost V 5 bases and J 10 bases; bases outside gene matches: 15. The CDR3 spans 16 residues. CDR3 DNA sequence: TGTGCCAGCAGCGTCCAAGCGGGGGGGCCGGGCAGATCGCAGTATTTT. Translated: CASSVQAGGPGRSQYF.

The chain is built from TRBV7-3 and TRBJ2-1; a weak D match, TRBD1 (5 bases). V was clipped by 5 bases and J by 0 bases, with 14 bases between them. CDR3 size: 16 residues. Germline CDR1 SGHTA, CDR2 FQGTGA. The CDR3 here is CASSLRQRSSYNEQFF. In nucleotides, the CDR3 is TGTGCCAGCAGCCTTCGACAGAGGAGCTCCTACAATGAGCAGTTCTTC. Based on the CDR3 plus reference TRBV7-3 and TRBJ2-1, the full variable domain is GAGVSQTPSNKVTEKGKYVELRCDPISGHTALYWYRQSLGQGPEFLIYFQGTGAADDSGLPNDRFFAVRPEGSVSTLKIQRTERGDSAVYLCASSLRQRSSYNEQFFGPGTRLTVL.

The chain uses TRBV5-5 and TRBJ1-2, with a tentative D call TRBD1 (6 bases). The CDR3 is 15 amino acids. Germline loops: CDR1 SGHKS, CDR2 YYEKEE (reference sequence). Trimming removed 0 bases from V and 5 bases from J, with 14 bases in between. In DNA form, the CDR3 reads TGTGCCAGCAGCTTGGAGCAGGGGAAACGTTATGGCTACACCTTC. Protein: CASSLEQGKRYGYTF.

V is TRBV27 and J is TRBJ1-3; TRBD1 agrees at 7 bases. The CDR3 has 16 residues. Germline CDR1 reads MNHEY; CDR2 reads SMNVEV (reference sequence). V gave up 0 bases and J gave up 2 bases; unmatched junction bases: 4. In DNA form, the CDR3 reads TGTGCCAGCAGTTTATCGGAGGGGACAGCTGGAAACACCATATATTTT. Protein: CASSLSEGTAGNTIYF.

Details on this clone: Other DNA sequences in the sample encode the same CDR3. The rearrangement joins TRBV28 to TRBJ2-7, with TRBD1 identical over 7 bases. With V trimmed by 6 bases and J by 2 bases, 1 base remained unmatched. The CDR3 extends over 12 amino acids. CDR1 and CDR2 (germline): MDHEN, SYDVKM. CDR3: CASRQGTYEQYF. CDR3 DNA: TGTGCCAGCAGACAGGGGACCTACGAGCAGTACTTC.

This chain links TRBV6-5 with TRBJ1-3, with D maybe TRBD1 (6 bases). The V end lost 0 bases, the J end lost 0 bases, and 9 bases lay between the germline ends. CDR1 and CDR2 from the germline V gene are MNHEY and SVGAGI. This CDR3 comprises 16 residues. CDR3 coding DNA: TGTGCCAGCAGTTACTCAGGGGGTAGCTCTGGAAACACCATATATTTT. It codes for CASSYSGGSSGNTIYF.

The chain recombines TRBV29-1 with TRBJ1-2; D ambiguous. From germline, CDR1 is SQVTM and CDR2 ANQGSEA. The CDR3 sequence is 12 residues long. Trimming took off 7 bases at V and 4 bases at J, with 13 bases between the two ends. The CDR3 DNA reads TGCAGCGCCCGGCCATCAGGCTATGGCTACACCTTC. Protein product: CSARPSGYGYTF.

This chain links TRBV2 with TRBJ2-5, with 7 bases lining up with TRBD1. Germline V CDR1 and CDR2: SNHLY, FYNNEI. V trimming: 5 bases; J trimming: 4 bases; junction bases outside the gene matches: 7. CDR3 length: 14 residues. CDR3 nucleotide sequence: TGTGCCAGCAGTTTACAGGGGTTTCGAGAGACCCAGTACTTC. It translates to CASSLQGFRETQYF.

The V and J genes are TRBV6-6 and TRBJ2-1; 8 nucleotides align to TRBD2. This CDR3 region has 14 residues. CDR1 and CDR2 from the germline V gene are MNHNY and SVGAGI (reference sequence). V dropped 5 bases and J dropped 6; count of bases not matched to a gene: 6. CDR3 in amino acids: CASSRAGARNEQFF. In DNA, the CDR3 is TGTGCCAGCAGTCGAGCGGGAGCACGCAATGAGCAGTTCTTC.

There are a few counts of this clone. The gene calls are TRBV7-8 and TRBJ2-7, with D possibly being TRBD1 (5 bases). CDR1 is SGHVS, CDR2 FQNEAQ, per germline. Trimming left V 1 base short and J 1 base short, with 11 bases between. The CDR3 contains 15 residues. CDR3 bases: TGTGCCAGCAGCTTAGTCCTTGGACAATCCTACGAGCAGTACTTC. This sequence encodes CASSLVLGQSYEQYF.

This sequence joins TRBV10-1 and TRBJ2-3; TRBD1 matches 8 bases. The CDR3 has 15 residues. The J segment lost 0 bases and the V segment lost 9 bases, leaving 8 bases of the junction unmatched. Germline assignment: CDR1 WNHNN and CDR2 SYGVQD (reference sequence). The CDR3 coding sequence is TGCGCCAGAGAGACCACAGGGGGGAGCACAGATACGCAGTATTTT. Its protein product is CARETTGGSTDTQYF.

The V and J genes are TRBV28 and TRBJ2-5; 11 bases are shared with TRBD2. V was pared by 6 bases and J by 13 bases, with 7 bases of the junction left unmatched. Germline CDR1 MDHEN, CDR2 SYDVKM. The CDR3 is 12 amino acids. CDR3 bases: TGTGCCAGCAGCCCGCCAGGACTAGCGGGGTACTTC. Encoded protein: CASSPPGLAGYF.

The rearrangement joins TRBV19 to TRBJ2-5, with D tentatively TRBD2 (6 bases). This CDR3 is 16 amino acids long. V dropped 3 bases and J dropped 5 bases, with 19 bases sitting between them. Germline assignment: CDR1 LNHDA and CDR2 SQIVND (reference sequence). CDR3 sequence (DNA): TGTGCCAGTAGTATCGGGGGTACGAACGGCAGGGAGACCCAGTACTTC. It translates to CASSIGGTNGRETQYF.

The J gene is TRBJ2-7, the V gene TRBV12-5, with 7 nucleotides matching TRBD2. J gave up 2 bases and V 6 bases, and 4 bases lay outside the gene matches. CDR3 length equals 13 residues. Germline CDR1 and CDR2: LGHNT and FRNRAP. The CDR3 DNA reads as TGTGCTAGTGGCTCGAGCGGGGCCTACGAGCAGTACTTC. This translates into CASGSSGAYEQYF.

The chain combines TRBV27 with TRBJ1-5; maybe TRBD1 (6 bases). This CDR3 comprises 15 residues. Germline V CDR1 and CDR2: MNHEY, SMNVEV (reference sequence). V lost 3 bases and J 2 bases, leaving 11 bases between the germline ends. The CDR3 protein is CASSFLGGGNQPQHF. In DNA form, the CDR3 reads TGTGCCAGCAGTTTCTTAGGGGGGGGCAATCAGCCCCAGCATTTT.

This clone was observed a few times. The genes are TRBV7-9 and TRBJ2-7; a possible D gene is TRBD1 (5 bases). V gave up 5 bases and J gave up 5 bases, with 10 bases separating them. CDR3 length equals 12 residues. CDR1 and CDR2 (germline): SEHNR, FQNEAQ (reference sequence). CDR3 nucleotide sequence: TGTGCCAGCAGCCGACAGAAGGACGAGCAGTACTTC. Translation: CASSRQKDEQYF.

The chain recombines TRBV4-2 with TRBJ2-5; no definite D call. The CDR3 spans 14 residues. Germline V gives CDR1 LGHNA, CDR2 YNFKEQ. Trimming cost V 4 bases and J 4 bases, with 13 bases left between them. In DNA, the CDR3 is TGTGCCAGCAGCCCCGACTTGGTAGCAGAGACCCAGTACTTC. This encodes CASSPDLVAETQYF.

The chain recombines TRBV11-3 with TRBJ2-1, with a possible D match to TRBD2 (7 bases). The V gene's germline CDR1 is SGHNT and CDR2 YENEEA. The CDR3 is 14 amino acids. V was shortened by 0 bases and J by 9 bases, with 12 bases between the two germline ends. For the CDR3, the DNA is TGTGCCAGCAGCTTAGAGGGAAGGGGGGGTGAGCAGTTCTTC. This translates into CASSLEGRGGEQFF.

Only a few counts were recorded for this clone. CDR3 sequence: CASSAPGLAGDPGELFF. DNA for the CDR3: TGTGCCAGCAGCGCACCGGGACTAGCGGGGGATCCCGGGGAGCTGTTTTTT. The rearrangement uses TRBV5-4 and TRBJ2-2, with TRBD2 matching 14 bases. The CDR3 totals 17 residues. Trimming took 4 bases from V and 6 from J; bases not matched to a gene: 8. In germline, CDR1 is SGHNT, CDR2 YYREEE (reference sequence).

The chain combines TRBV30 with TRBJ2-3, with 8 bases that match TRBD2. The CDR3 is made up of 14 amino acids. The germline V gene encodes CDR1 GTSNPN and CDR2 SVGIG (reference sequence). V lost 3 bases, J lost 3 bases, and 5 bases stayed unmatched. CDR3 in amino acids: CAWSGGRSTDTQYF. CDR3 DNA sequence: TGTGCCTGGAGCGGCGGGAGGTCGACAGATACGCAGTATTTT.

This clone was found once. This CDR3 reads CAAGGEADNEQFF. In nucleotides, the CDR3 is TGTGCCGCCGGGGGGGAGGCTGATAATGAGCAGTTCTTC. J is TRBJ2-1 and V is TRBV10-3; 8 bases match TRBD2. The CDR3 is 13 amino acids. J lost 7 bases, V lost 11 bases, and 10 bases had no gene match. Germline V lookup: CDR1 ENHRY, CDR2 SYGVKD.

The chain joins TRBV5-1 to TRBJ2-7, with no clear D. The CDR3 contains 15 residues. Germline V CDR1 and CDR2: SGHRS, YFSETQ. Trimming took 1 base from V and 0 from J, leaving 11 bases between them. CDR3 in DNA: TGCGCCAGCAGCTTGTCCGGCGGAAGCTCCTACGAGCAGTACTTC. It translates to CASSLSGGSSYEQYF.

The gene calls are TRBV10-2 and TRBJ2-7; D might be TRBD1 (6 bases). Germline loops: CDR1 WSHSY, CDR2 SAAADI. Trimming took 6 bases from V and 4 from J, leaving 16 bases between them. The CDR3 covers 14 residues. The CDR3 bases are TGCGCCAGCAGGGTACCGGGACAACCATACGAGCAGTACTTC. This translates into CASRVPGQPYEQYF.